The next 32 T cell receptor beta chains were all read from a single sample in a study of a mutant IDH1 vaccine in newly diagnosed glioma. As to time point: week 35, safety follow-up. The vaccine gave 300 ug of a 20-mer mutant IDH1 peptide subcutaneously per dose. No antigen has been assigned to these receptors. Generated by immunoSEQ multiplex PCR, the TCRdb table keeps only in-frame clones and is missing some. The table includes some 33,000 clones, around 80% detected once. This specimen consisted of PBMCs, obtained from a glioma patient whose treatment included an IDH1 peptide vaccine. All receptors derive from a woman between 35 and 50 years old with glioma.

This clone came up once. The J gene is TRBJ1-5, the V gene TRBV6-6, with 7 positions matching TRBD1. Unmatched junction bases numbered 8, after V lost 6 bases and J lost 6 bases. This CDR3 comprises 14 residues. Germline CDR1 and CDR2: MNHNY and SVGAGI (reference sequence). CDR3 residues: CASSLDRVGQPQHF. The CDR3 region has the DNA TGTGCCAGCAGCTTAGACAGGGTGGGTCAGCCCCAGCATTTT.

The rearrangement uses TRBV4-1 and TRBJ1-1; D gene unclear. The V end lost 0 bases, the J end lost 0 bases, and 20 bases lay between the germline ends. The CDR3 is 19 amino acids. Germline V gives CDR1 MGHRA, CDR2 YSYEKL. The chain's CDR3 is CASSQDEAGVGAMNTEAFF. As DNA, the CDR3 is TGCGCCAGCAGCCAAGATGAGGCAGGAGTAGGCGCCATGAACACTGAAGCTTTCTTT.

The J gene is TRBJ1-2, the V gene TRBV5-6; no clear D gene. CDR1 and CDR2 from the germline V gene are SGHDT and YYEEEE. This CDR3 has 16 amino acids. V dropped 5 bases and J dropped 5 bases, with 22 bases sitting between them. The CDR3 is CASSRWEDQSMYGYTF. CDR3 nucleotides: TGTGCCAGCAGTCGTTGGGAGGACCAGAGCATGTATGGCTACACCTTC.

V usage is TRBV7-2 and J usage is TRBJ1-1; TRBD1 matches 9 bases. V lost 7 bases and J lost 4; bases outside the gene matches: 10. Looked up from germline, CDR1 is SGHTA and CDR2 is FQGNSA. The CDR3 loop spans 15 amino acids. For the CDR3, the DNA is TGTGCCAGCATCAAACAGGGGGCGGTGGTCACTGAAGCTTTCTTT. This encodes CASIKQGAVVTEAFF. Looking up the rest from reference TRBV7-2 and TRBJ1-1 gives the full variable domain: GAGVSQSPSNKVTEKGKDVELRCDPISGHTALYWYRQSLGQGLEFLIYFQGNSAPDKSGLPSDRFSAERTGGSVSTLTIQRTQQEDSAVYLCASIKQGAVVTEAFFGQGTRLTVV.

This clone has just a few counts. The chain recombines TRBV27 with TRBJ1-4; no reliable D call. The CDR3 covers 14 residues. Deletions cut 3 bases from V and 11 bases from J, with 16 bases between. From germline, CDR1 is MNHEY and CDR2 SMNVEV (reference sequence). Here the CDR3 DNA reads TGTGCCAGCAGTTTGAGGGCGGGCGACGGGAAACTGTTTTTT. Its protein product is CASSLRAGDGKLFF.

The chain employs TRBV7-9 and TRBJ1-1; TRBD1 aligns across 7 bases. Per germline, CDR1 SEHNR and CDR2 FQNEAQ (reference sequence). The CDR3 loop spans 15 amino acids. V lost 4 bases and J lost 1; bases outside the gene matches: 6. The chain's CDR3 is CASSYYRGTNTEAFF. The CDR3 region has the DNA TGTGCCAGCAGCTATTACAGGGGAACGAACACTGAAGCTTTCTTT.

V gene TRBV7-9 combines with J gene TRBJ2-3; 7 bases match TRBD2. CDR3 length: 15 amino acids. The germline V gene encodes CDR1 SEHNR and CDR2 FQNEAQ (reference sequence). The V gene end was trimmed by 8 bases and the J gene end by 0 bases; junction bases not matched to a gene: 8. The CDR3 DNA is TGTGCCAGCGCTCCGGGTAGCGGGAGCACAGATACGCAGTATTTT. It specifies CASAPGSGSTDTQYF.

The chain links TRBV4-1 to TRBJ1-4, with D possibly matching TRBD1 (5 bases). This CDR3 is 14 amino acids long. Trimming stripped 5 bases from V and 8 bases from J, with 15 bases between. The germline V gene encodes CDR1 MGHRA and CDR2 YSYEKL. The CDR3 region has the DNA TGCGCCAGCAGCTCCATCGGGGGTGTGGAAAAACTGTTTTTT. This encodes CASSSIGGVEKLFF.

The J gene is TRBJ1-2, the V gene TRBV7-2, with D possibly matching TRBD1 (6 bases). The CDR3 runs to 15 residues. Germline V CDR1 and CDR2: SGHTA, FQGNSA. Deletions cut 5 bases from V and 4 bases from J, with 17 bases between. The CDR3 region is CASSPRDNSPYGYTF. Here the CDR3 DNA reads TGTGCCAGCAGCCCAAGGGACAACTCACCCTATGGCTACACCTTC.

The gene calls are TRBV29-1 and TRBJ2-1, with 8 bases fitting TRBD1. Trimming took 8 bases from V and 8 from J; bases not matched to a gene: 11. This CDR3 contains 13 residues. Germline V gene sequence: CDR1 SQVTM, CDR2 ANQGSEA. The CDR3 DNA sequence: TGCAGCTCCCGGGACAGGTATGGCCATGAGCAGTTCTTC. The encoded protein is CSSRDRYGHEQFF.

The chain recombines TRBV6-1 with TRBJ2-1; TRBD2 matches at 14 bases. The germline V gene has CDR1 MNHNS and CDR2 SASEGT. The CDR3 runs 14 residues. V shed 6 bases, J shed 9 bases, and the junction held 4 bases outside the gene matches. Written as DNA, the CDR3 is TGTGCCAGCAGCAGGGGACTAGCGGGGGCTGAGCAGTTCTTC. It yields the protein CASSRGLAGAEQFF.

The gene calls are TRBV7-3 and TRBJ1-1; no firm D call. Germline-derived CDR1 and CDR2 are SGHTA and FQGTGA. This CDR3 has 13 amino acids. V lost 5 bases and J 5 bases, leaving 12 bases between the germline ends. DNA for the CDR3: TGTGCCAGCAGCGGTGGGAGTTATACTGAAGCTTTCTTT. This codes for CASSGGSYTEAFF.

V is TRBV19 and J is TRBJ2-1; 7 bases fit TRBD2. The V segment lost 7 bases and the J segment 9 bases; nucleotides outside the gene matches: 9. In germline, CDR1 is LNHDA, CDR2 SQIVND (reference sequence). The CDR3 covers 13 residues. As DNA, the CDR3 is TGTGCCAGTAACCCGACGGGGAGGGCTGAGCAGTTCTTC. As protein: CASNPTGRAEQFF.

The J gene is TRBJ2-1, the V gene TRBV7-6; 10 bases align to TRBD1. This CDR3 region has 15 residues. The V segment lost 7 bases and the J segment 2 bases; nucleotides outside the gene matches: 5. Per germline, CDR1 SGHVS and CDR2 FNYEAQ. The DNA of the CDR3 is TGTGCCAGCACTGGAGGGACAGGGGCCTACAATGAGCAGTTCTTC. Translation gives CASTGGTGAYNEQFF.

The V gene is TRBV2, the J gene TRBJ1-5; no reliable D call. CDR3 size: 13 residues. Germline V CDR1 and CDR2: SNHLY, FYNNEI. V was pared by 9 bases and J by 3 bases, with 12 bases between. The CDR3 spells CASVIGPNQPQHF. The CDR3 nucleotides are TGTGCCAGTGTAATAGGGCCCAATCAGCCCCAGCATTTT.

The J gene is TRBJ2-1, the V gene TRBV2; D call uncertain. CDR1 is SNHLY and CDR2 is FYNNEI in the germline V gene. CDR3 length: 10 residues. V lost 11 bases and J lost 3, with 5 bases in between. CDR3 DNA: TGTGCCGTCGGCTACAATGAGCAGTTCTTC. It codes for CAVGYNEQFF.

V usage is TRBV5-5 and J usage is TRBJ2-5; D is unclear. Germline V gene data show CDR1 as SGHKS and CDR2 as YYEKEE (reference sequence). CDR3 length: 14 residues. V was cut by 4 bases and J by 5 bases, with 15 bases left in between. For the CDR3, the DNA is TGTGCCAGCAGCGGCGTAGGGTTAGGGGAGACCCAGTACTTC. The encoded protein is CASSGVGLGETQYF.

The chain links TRBV9 to TRBJ2-5, with a weak D call TRBD2 (5 bases). The CDR3 loop spans 16 amino acids. The ends were cut back, 4 bases at V and 5 bases at J, with 21 bases in the middle. The germline V gene has CDR1 SGDLS and CDR2 YYNGEE. The CDR3 DNA is TGTGCCAGCAGCCCAAGAGGACTCAAGCAGGTGGAGACCCAGTACTTC. It translates to CASSPRGLKQVETQYF. Looking up the rest from reference TRBV9 and TRBJ2-5 gives the full variable domain: DSGVTQTPKHLITATGQRVTLRCSPRSGDLSVYWYQQSLDQGLQFLIQYYNGEERAKGNILERFSAQQFPDLHSELNLSSLELGDSALYFCASSPRGLKQVETQYFGPGTRLLVL.

The gene calls are TRBV7-9 and TRBJ2-1; TRBD2 matches 10 bases. V shed 2 bases, J shed 5 bases, and the junction held 0 bases outside the gene matches. The CDR3 has 14 residues. In germline, CDR1 is SEHNR, CDR2 FQNEAQ (reference sequence). CDR3 loop: CASSLLAGDNEQFF. The CDR3 DNA reads TGTGCCAGCAGCTTACTAGCGGGGGACAATGAGCAGTTCTTC.

The J gene is TRBJ2-3, the V gene TRBV5-1; 12 bases fit TRBD2. From germline, CDR1 is SGHRS and CDR2 YFSETQ. The V and J ends lost 0 bases and 4 bases, in that order; junction bases with no gene match: 12. This CDR3 is 19 amino acids long. The CDR3 coding sequence is TGCGCCAGCAGCTTGGGACTAGCGGGGGCCAGGTCGAGCGCAGATACGCAGTATTTT. This sequence encodes CASSLGLAGARSSADTQYF.

This chain uses TRBV5-6 with TRBJ1-5, with D possibly being TRBD1 (5 bases). The CDR3 is made up of 15 amino acids. The V gene's germline CDR1 is SGHDT and CDR2 YYEEEE. V was shortened by 0 bases and J by 6 bases, with 13 bases between the two germline ends. CDR3 nucleotides: TGTGCCAGCAGCTTGGCCGAAAGGGGTGCTCAGCCCCAGCATTTT. It is translated as CASSLAERGAQPQHF.

The chain carries TRBV6-5 and TRBJ1-2; D is ambiguous. V lost 2 bases and J 6 bases, leaving 10 bases between the germline ends. Germline CDR1 MNHEY, CDR2 SVGAGI. The CDR3 length is 13 residues. The CDR3 region is CASSYRAGNGYTF. DNA of the CDR3: TGTGCCAGCAGTTACAGGGCCGGGAATGGCTACACCTTC.

The V call is TRBV4-1, the J call TRBJ1-2; D unresolved. This CDR3 has 14 amino acids. The germline CDR1 and CDR2 sequences are MGHRA and YSYEKL. The V gene lost 4 bases and the J gene lost 0 bases, with 9 bases spanning the gap. CDR3 protein: CASSRGDSNYGYTF. CDR3 nucleotide sequence: TGCGCCAGCAGCCGCGGGGATTCTAACTATGGCTACACCTTC.

The chain has TRBV4-3 and TRBJ2-1; D might be TRBD1 (6 bases). Germline-derived CDR1 and CDR2 are LGHNA and YSLEER. The V and J ends lost 0 bases and 6 bases respectively, with 12 bases between them. The CDR3 loop spans 15 amino acids. The chain's CDR3 is CASSQEQGIFNEQFF. In DNA, the CDR3 is TGCGCCAGCAGCCAAGAACAGGGAATATTCAATGAGCAGTTCTTC.

V usage is TRBV27 and J usage is TRBJ2-1; D perhaps matches TRBD1 (5 bases). Trimming removed 8 bases from V and 0 bases from J, with 11 bases in between. Germline V gives CDR1 MNHEY, CDR2 SMNVEV (reference sequence). This CDR3 has 14 residues. CDR3 amino acids: CASGDRFSYNEQFF. The CDR3 DNA sequence: TGTGCCAGCGGAGACAGATTCTCCTACAATGAGCAGTTCTTC.

The chain couples TRBV6-6 to TRBJ1-1; 7 bases match TRBD1. Per the germline V gene, CDR1 is MNHNY and CDR2 is SVGAGI (reference sequence). This CDR3 contains 13 residues. V gave up 1 base and J gave up 5 bases; unmatched junction bases: 1. The CDR3 loop is CASSYLTGTEAFF. In DNA, the CDR3 is TGTGCCAGCAGTTACTTGACAGGGACTGAAGCTTTCTTT.

J is TRBJ1-2 and V is TRBV5-8; D might be TRBD1 (5 bases). V dropped 4 bases and J dropped 2 bases, with 15 bases sitting between them. In germline, CDR1 is SGHTS, CDR2 YDEGEE. This CDR3 is built from 15 residues. CDR3 in amino acids: CASSPEAGGNYGYTF. CDR3 bases: TGTGCCAGCAGCCCTGAGGCTGGGGGAAACTATGGCTACACCTTC.

The V call is TRBV5-5, the J call TRBJ1-2, with D tentatively TRBD1 (5 bases). With 2 bases removed from V and 4 bases from J, the gap between germline ends came to 12 bases. The CDR3 is 14 amino acids. CDR1 is SGHKS, CDR2 YYEKEE, per germline (reference sequence). The CDR3 reads CASSLNGAGYGYTF. CDR3 bases: TGTGCCAGCAGCTTAAATGGGGCTGGCTATGGCTACACCTTC.

The chain links TRBV29-1 to TRBJ1-1; possibly TRBD1 for D (5 bases). The V end was cut by 5 bases, the J end by 1 base, with 11 bases between. This CDR3 spans 13 amino acids. CDR1 SQVTM and CDR2 ANQGSEA come from the germline V gene. The chain's CDR3 is CSVPGRRNTEAFF. The CDR3 DNA sequence: TGCAGCGTTCCGGGACGCCGGAACACTGAAGCTTTCTTT.

The V call is TRBV14, the J call TRBJ2-5; TRBD2 matches 8 bases. J was trimmed by 5 bases and V by 1 base; bases with no gene match: 12. Germline V CDR1 and CDR2: SGHDN, FVKESK. This CDR3 contains 17 residues. The CDR3 DNA follows: TGTGCCAGCAGCCAAGGTGACATAGCGGGGAGTTGGGAGACCCAGTACTTC. It codes for CASSQGDIAGSWETQYF.

This chain connects TRBV19 to TRBJ2-2, with 13 bases that match TRBD2. CDR1 LNHDA and CDR2 SQIVND come from the germline V gene (reference sequence). The ends lost 5 bases at V and 5 bases at J; junction bases unmatched: 5. The CDR3 runs to 16 residues. CDR3 sequence: CASSLTSGGVTGELFF. The CDR3 coding sequence is TGTGCCAGTAGTCTTACTAGCGGGGGGGTTACCGGGGAGCTGTTTTTT.

V gene TRBV18 combines with J gene TRBJ1-1; D remains unclear. Per germline, CDR1 KGHSH and CDR2 LQKENI. With 1 base removed from V and 6 bases from J, the gap between germline ends came to 9 bases. The CDR3 extends over 13 amino acids. The CDR3 DNA reads as TGTGCCAGCTCACCACAGGCCGGCGCTGAAGCTTTCTTT. This codes for CASSPQAGAEAFF.